Shown below are 18 T cell receptor gamma chains from a single sample sequenced in a study of γδ T cells in repeated Plasmodium falciparum infection (dated by TCRdb to about 2021). For bulk TCR repertoire analysis, Vgamma9/Vdelta2+ and Vdelta2-negative gammadelta T cell populations were isolated by flow sorting from peripheral blood mononuclear cells. Receptor amplification or capture employed multiplex PCR. Sequencing instrument: Illumina MiSeq. TCRdb reprocessed the public data with the CATT caller; entries with the same nucleotide sequence were combined afterwards. This sample is represented by roughly 24,000 gamma-chain clones; 3% of them were singletons. Clones ranked in the top ten supply approximately 30% of the sample. The sequenced material came from gamma-delta T cells from blood. These receptors were taken from a pool of human donors (malaria-infected and uninfected, not separated).

This clone came up many times. J is TRGJP1 and V is TRGV2. TCRdb lists no J gene, so it was determined here by aligning the DNA to germline. CDR3 size: 13 residues. Trimming cost V 0 bases and J 15 bases; bases outside gene matches: 10. Germline CDR1 reads EGSNGY; CDR2 reads YDSYNSKV. The CDR3 sequence is CATWDGLGGIKIF. CDR3 in DNA: TGTGCCACCTGGGACGGGCTTGGGGGGATCAAGATATTT.

This clone was observed at least ten times. This is likely an artifact of a read error, given a far larger clone one base away. This sample also contains other DNA sequences that code for the same CDR3. This chain uses TRGV5 with TRGJ1 or TRGJ2. TCRdb gives no J gene; it was assigned here by matching the DNA to germline. With 3 bases clipped from V and 11 bases from J, the junction kept 7 bases outside the gene matches. CDR3 length: 11 residues. CDR1 is VINAFY, CDR2 YDVSNSKD, per germline. CDR3 amino acids: CATWDGPEKLF. The CDR3 DNA follows: TGTGCCACCTGGGACGGCCCTGAGAAACTCTTT.

This clone came up a few times. TCRdb's protein for this DNA is that of a much larger clone and differs from the translation at residue 3, likely a read error; the protein shown is the DNA translation. The V call is TRGV9, the J call TRGJ1 or TRGJ2. TCRdb carries no J gene annotation; the J gene was assigned here by matching the DNA with germline. CDR3 size: 13 residues. In germline, CDR1 is GITISATS, CDR2 ISYDGTV (reference sequence). CDR3 DNA sequence: TGTGCCTCGTGGGAGCCCCGTTATTATAAGAAACTCTTT. It yields the protein CASWEPRYYKKLF.

This clone was detected a few times. The protein that TCRdb holds for this DNA derives from a much larger clone and differs from the translated DNA at residue 4, which likely indicates a read error; the protein shown here is translated from the DNA. The chain links TRGV9 to TRGJ1 or TRGJ2. Here the J gene was assigned by germline matching of the DNA, as TCRdb has none. This CDR3 is 10 amino acids long. Germline V gives CDR1 GITISATS, CDR2 ISYDGTV (reference sequence). The trim removed 7 bases at V and 10 bases at J, leaving 7 bases unmatched. CDR3 nucleotides: TGTGCCTTGTGTGAAAACAAGAAACTCTTT. Protein product: CALCENKKLF.

At least ten counts were recorded for this clone. A read error is likely here: a far larger clone is one base away. Additional DNA sequences in this sample encode the identical CDR3. The CDR3 reads CATWDRRDYKKLF. In DNA, the CDR3 is TGTGCCACCTGGGATAGGCGTGATTACAAGAAACTCTTT. The V call is TRGV8, the J call TRGJ1 or TRGJ2. No J gene was available from TCRdb, and it was assigned here by a germline match of the DNA. Germline V gene lookup returns CDR1 VENAVY and CDR2 YDSYNSRV. The CDR3 length is 13 residues.

This clone has just a few counts. A far larger clone is only one base removed, so a read error is likely. Other DNA variants within this sample encode the same CDR3. The rearrangement uses TRGV4 and TRGJ1 or TRGJ2. The J gene was missing in TCRdb and was found by matching the end of the DNA to germline. This CDR3 spans 13 amino acids. V lost 2 bases, J lost 11 bases, and 12 bases stayed unmatched. Per germline, CDR1 EGSTGY and CDR2 YDSYTSSV. CDR3 in DNA: TGTGCCACCTGGGATGTGCGAGGAAGCGAGAAACTCTTT. It translates to CATWDVRGSEKLF.

This clone has a count of ten or more. This DNA's translation and the protein TCRdb lists, from a much larger clone, do not match at residue 10, likely due to a read error; the protein shown is translated from the DNA. The chain links TRGV4 to TRGJ1 or TRGJ2. V lost 0 bases and J lost 12; bases outside the gene matches: 11. The CDR3 has 13 amino acids. Germline values: CDR1 EGSTGY, CDR2 YDSYTSSV. For the CDR3, the DNA is TGTGCCACCTGGGATGGGCAAAGGGGTGGGAAACTCTTT. It specifies CATWDGQRGGKLF.

Regarding this clone: The protein recorded in TCRdb matches a much larger clone and deviates from this DNA's translation at residue 9, suggesting a read error; the protein here is obtained by translating the DNA. The rearrangement joins TRGV4 to TRGJP2. TCRdb supplies no J gene; here it was assigned by aligning the nucleotide sequence to germline. CDR1 EGSTGY and CDR2 YDSYTSSV come from the germline V gene. This CDR3 is built from 14 residues. Here the CDR3 reads CATMDNSSGWIKTF. The CDR3 nucleotides read TGTGCCACCATGGACAATAGTAGTGGTTGGATCAAGACGTTT.

This clone was recorded a few times. At one boundary the junction diverges from the germline segment, which might be a read error. V gene TRGV2 combines with J gene TRGJP1. This CDR3 spans 18 amino acids. The germline V gene encodes CDR1 EGSNGY and CDR2 YDSYNSKV. The CDR3 reads CATWDPITQHTTDWFKIF. CDR3 in DNA: TGTGCCACCTGGGACCCCATTACTCAACATACCACTGATTGGTTCAAGATATTT.

This clone was counted between two and nine times. TCRdb's protein for this DNA is that of a much larger clone and differs from the translation at residue 9, likely a read error; the protein shown is the DNA translation. This rearrangement joins TRGV9 to TRGJ1 or TRGJ2. Here the J gene was assigned by germline matching of the DNA, as TCRdb has none. The V gene end was trimmed by 0 bases and the J gene end by 7 bases; junction bases not matched to a gene: 9. CDR1 and CDR2 from the germline V gene are GITISATS and ISYDGTV (reference sequence). The CDR3 covers 14 residues. The DNA of the CDR3 is TGTGCCTTGTGGGAGGTGCTACCGAAGTATAAGAAACTCTTT. Amino acid sequence: CALWEVLPKYKKLF.

Concerning this clone: This likely came from a read error, as a far larger clone is one base away. The DNA is left out, because the CDR3 cannot be placed on it with certainty; the CDR3 is given as TCRdb lists it. V gene assignment gives TRGV9, but the J gene was left uncalled. With termini counted, the CDR3 has 33 amino acids. Germline V gene data show CDR1 as GITISATS and CDR2 as ISYDGTV (reference sequence). This CDR3 reads CALCSKGVVVIRNSLAVEQHWLSQVSIGRIQHF.

Judged by abundance, this clone is large. In the same sample, other DNA sequences code for this CDR3. The rearrangement links TRGV9 to TRGJ1 or TRGJ2. The germline gives CDR1 GITISATS, CDR2 ISYDGTV (reference sequence). The CDR3 runs 13 residues. The trim removed 0 bases at V and 5 bases at J, leaving 4 bases unmatched. The CDR3 region is CALWEVHHYKKLF. As DNA, the CDR3 is TGTGCCTTGTGGGAGGTGCATCATTATAAGAAACTCTTT.

This clone was seen only a few times. The protein TCRdb lists belongs to a much larger clone and differs from this DNA's translation at residue 8, which points to a read error; the protein shown is made from the DNA. No J gene was named, though the V gene is TRGV9. Germline V gene data show CDR1 as GITISATS and CDR2 as ISYDGTV (reference sequence). The CDR3 has 11 residues. The CDR3 DNA is TGTGCCTTGTGGGAGGATAAAAATAAACTCTTT. Its translation is CALWEDKNKLF.

This clone has ten or more counts. The translation of this DNA and the TCRdb protein of a much larger clone differ at residue 12, probably owing to a read error; the protein shown here is translated from the DNA. The V gene is TRGV9; the J gene was not called. Per the germline V gene, CDR1 is GITISATS and CDR2 is ISYDGTV (reference sequence). The CDR3 runs 14 residues. DNA of the CDR3: TGTGCCTTGTGGGAGTTGTACCCCCAGGATAAGAGACTCTTT. Translating it yields CALWELYPQDKRLF.

This clone was seen only a few times. TCRdb lists the protein of a much larger clone for this DNA, which differs at residue 5, so this is likely a read error; the protein given here is translated from the DNA itself. The gene calls are TRGV9 and TRGJ1 or TRGJ2. TCRdb supplies no J gene; here it was assigned by aligning the nucleotide sequence to germline. The V gene's germline CDR1 is GITISATS and CDR2 ISYDGTV (reference sequence). The CDR3 is 14 residues long. The CDR3 region is CALWGVFDDYKKLF. In DNA form, the CDR3 reads TGTGCCTTGTGGGGGGTGTTCGACGATTATAAGAAACTCTTT.

This clone is large. The same CDR3 arises from other DNA sequences in this sample as well. The gene calls are TRGV9 and TRGJP. The germline V gene encodes CDR1 GITISATS and CDR2 ISYDGTV (reference sequence). V lost 3 bases, J lost 8 bases, and 4 bases stayed unmatched. The CDR3 spans 15 residues. CDR3 sequence reads: CALWELKLGKKIKVF. The CDR3 coding sequence is TGTGCCTTGTGGGAGTTAAAGTTGGGCAAAAAAATCAAGGTATTT.

In its sample, this clone is medium-sized (0.01 to 0.1%). Other DNA sequences in this specimen translate into the identical CDR3. V usage is TRGV9 and J usage is TRGJ1 or TRGJ2. The junction had 6 bases not matched to a gene; V was cut back by 0 bases and J by 4 bases. CDR1 and CDR2 (germline): GITISATS, ISYDGTV (reference sequence). The CDR3 is 14 amino acids. The CDR3 reads CALWEVHNYYKKLF. As DNA, the CDR3 is TGTGCCTTGTGGGAGGTGCATAACTATTATAAGAAACTCTTT.

Concerning this clone: Translating this DNA gives a protein that differs at residue 7 from the TCRdb one, which belongs to a much larger clone; a read error is likely, and the protein shown is this translation. The chain combines TRGV2 with TRGJ1 or TRGJ2. The CDR3 is 11 amino acids. Germline CDR1 EGSNGY, CDR2 YDSYNSKV. The CDR3 sequence: CATWDGCKKLF. Here the CDR3 DNA reads TGTGCCACCTGGGACGGATGTAAGAAGCTCTTT.